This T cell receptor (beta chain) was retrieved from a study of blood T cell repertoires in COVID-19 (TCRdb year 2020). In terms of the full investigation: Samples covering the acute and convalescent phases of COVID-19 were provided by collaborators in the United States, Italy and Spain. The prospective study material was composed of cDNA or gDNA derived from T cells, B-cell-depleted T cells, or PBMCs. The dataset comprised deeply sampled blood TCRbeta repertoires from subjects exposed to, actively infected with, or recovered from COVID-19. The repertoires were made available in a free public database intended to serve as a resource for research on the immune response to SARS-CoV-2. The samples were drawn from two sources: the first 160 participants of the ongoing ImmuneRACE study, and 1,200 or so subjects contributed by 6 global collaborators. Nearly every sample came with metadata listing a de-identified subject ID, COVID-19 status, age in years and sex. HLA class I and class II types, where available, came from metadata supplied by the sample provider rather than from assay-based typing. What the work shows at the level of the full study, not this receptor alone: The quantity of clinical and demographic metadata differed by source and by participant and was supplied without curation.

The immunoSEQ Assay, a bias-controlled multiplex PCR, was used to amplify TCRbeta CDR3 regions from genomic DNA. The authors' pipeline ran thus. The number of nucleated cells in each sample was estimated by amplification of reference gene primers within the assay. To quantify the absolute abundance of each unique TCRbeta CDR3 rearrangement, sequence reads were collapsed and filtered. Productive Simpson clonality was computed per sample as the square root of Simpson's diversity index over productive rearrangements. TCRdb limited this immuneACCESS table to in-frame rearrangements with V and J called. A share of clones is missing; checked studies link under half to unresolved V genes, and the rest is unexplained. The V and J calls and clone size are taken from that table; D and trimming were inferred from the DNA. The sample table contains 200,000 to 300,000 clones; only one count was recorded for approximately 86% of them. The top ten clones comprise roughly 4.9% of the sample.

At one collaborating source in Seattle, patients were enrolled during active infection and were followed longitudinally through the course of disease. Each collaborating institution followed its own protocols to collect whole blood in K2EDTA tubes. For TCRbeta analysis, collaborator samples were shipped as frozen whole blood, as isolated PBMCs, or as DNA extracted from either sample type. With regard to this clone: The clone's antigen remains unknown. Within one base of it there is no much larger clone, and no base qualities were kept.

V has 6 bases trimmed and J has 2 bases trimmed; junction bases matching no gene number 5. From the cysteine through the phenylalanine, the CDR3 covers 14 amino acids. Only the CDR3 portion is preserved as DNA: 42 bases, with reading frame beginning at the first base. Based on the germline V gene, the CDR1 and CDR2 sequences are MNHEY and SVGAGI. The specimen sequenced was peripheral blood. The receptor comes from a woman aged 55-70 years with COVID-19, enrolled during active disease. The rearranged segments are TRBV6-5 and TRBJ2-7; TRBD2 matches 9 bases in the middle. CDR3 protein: CASRRLAEAYEQYF. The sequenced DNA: TGTGCCAGCAGACGACTAGCGGAAGCCTACGAGCAGTACTTC.